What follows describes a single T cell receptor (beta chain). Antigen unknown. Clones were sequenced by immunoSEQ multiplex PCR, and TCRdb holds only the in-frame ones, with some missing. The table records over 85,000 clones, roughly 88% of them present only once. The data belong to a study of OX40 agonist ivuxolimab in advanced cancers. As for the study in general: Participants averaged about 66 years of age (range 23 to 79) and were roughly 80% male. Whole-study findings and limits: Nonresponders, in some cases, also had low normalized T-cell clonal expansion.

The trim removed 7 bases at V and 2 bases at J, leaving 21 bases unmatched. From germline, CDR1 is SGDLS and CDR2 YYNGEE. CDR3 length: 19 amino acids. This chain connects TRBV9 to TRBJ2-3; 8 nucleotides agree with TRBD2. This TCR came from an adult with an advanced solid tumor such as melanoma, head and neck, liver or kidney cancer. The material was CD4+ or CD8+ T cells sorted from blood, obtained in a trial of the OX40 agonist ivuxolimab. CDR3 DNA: TGTGCCAGCGTTGGGCCAGCGGGAGAGGGGGTTTATTACACAGATACGCAGTATTTT. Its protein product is CASVGPAGEGVYYTDTQYF.